This passage covers 13 T cell receptor beta chains from one sample sequenced in a study of T cell responses to AZD1222 COVID-19 vaccine (dated by TCRdb to about 2021). The library was produced with the immunoSEQ multiplex PCR assay. TCRdb carries this immuneACCESS record with in-frame sequences only. Its versions omit some clonotypes, under half of them owing to an unresolved V gene in the studies checked, with the rest unexplained. This sample comprises roughly 120,000 clones, about nine tenths of them detected only once. The biggest ten clones account for under 6.5% of the sample. Taken with the paper, the label for time point translates to: about 28 days (+/-7) after the second vaccine dose. Sequences were derived from peripheral blood, sampled 28 days after the second AZD1222 dose. The receptor set was obtained from an adult who received the AZD1222 COVID-19 vaccine.

The V call is TRBV5-8, the J call TRBJ1-5; no firm D call. Trimming removed 0 bases at V and 7 bases at J, with 2 bases between. This CDR3 region has 11 residues. The germline V gene encodes CDR1 SGHTS and CDR2 YDEGEE. The CDR3 protein is CASSLDQPQHF. The CDR3 DNA sequence: TGTGCCAGCAGCTTGGACCAGCCCCAGCATTTT.

This chain links TRBV9 with TRBJ1-6; D gene unclear. Germline V gene data show CDR1 as SGDLS and CDR2 as YYNGEE. This CDR3 spans 16 amino acids. V dropped 0 bases and J dropped 8 bases, with 15 bases sitting between them. The CDR3 nucleotides are TGTGCCAGCAGCGTAGTACCCTACGGGGAGGATTCACCCCTCCACTTT. Amino acid sequence: CASSVVPYGEDSPLHF.

The CDR3 is CSVIMNTEAFF. The CDR3 nucleotides read TGCAGCGTCATTATGAACACTGAAGCTTTCTTT. V gene TRBV29-1 combines with J gene TRBJ1-1; no clear D. V dropped 6 bases and J dropped 0 bases, with 5 bases sitting between them. The CDR3 sequence is 11 residues long. Germline V gives CDR1 SQVTM, CDR2 ANQGSEA.

The chain uses TRBV5-4 and TRBJ2-2; TRBD1 matches at 8 bases. The germline CDR1 and CDR2 sequences are SGHNT and YYREEE (reference sequence). With V trimmed by 4 bases and J by 6 bases, 5 bases remained unmatched. This CDR3 contains 14 residues. CDR3 coding DNA: TGTGCCAGCAGCCACAGGGGGTTGGCCGGGGAGCTGTTTTTT. Its translation is CASSHRGLAGELFF.

The chain recombines TRBV11-3 with TRBJ2-3; 12 nucleotides line up with TRBD2. With V trimmed by 4 bases and J by 9 bases, 8 bases remained unmatched. CDR1 is SGHNT and CDR2 is YENEEA in the germline V gene. There are 15 residues in the CDR3. The CDR3: CASSSHGLAGSTQYF. The DNA of the CDR3 is TGTGCCAGCAGCTCCCATGGACTAGCGGGGAGCACGCAGTATTTT.

V and J are TRBV11-3 and TRBJ2-2; 12 bases fit TRBD2. Germline CDR1 reads SGHNT; CDR2 reads YENEEA. Trimming at V came to 0 bases and at J to 0 bases, leaving 5 bases not matched to a gene. The CDR3 is made up of 19 amino acids. The CDR3 DNA reads as TGTGCCAGCAGCTTAGAGCTAGCGGGGGGGCCGGCGAACACCGGGGAGCTGTTTTTT. Its translation: CASSLELAGGPANTGELFF.

CDR3 amino acids: CASSFWGYEQYF. The CDR3 DNA reads TGTGCCAGCAGTTTTTGGGGCTACGAGCAGTACTTC. This sequence joins TRBV28 and TRBJ2-7; D unclear. This CDR3 spans 12 amino acids. CDR1 is MDHEN, CDR2 SYDVKM, per germline. Deletions cut 3 bases from V and 3 bases from J, with 6 bases between.

The chain joins TRBV7-3 to TRBJ2-3, with 8 bases identical to TRBD2. The CDR3 totals 15 residues. The V and J ends lost 0 bases and 3 bases, in that order; junction bases with no gene match: 2. The germline V gene encodes CDR1 SGHTA and CDR2 FQGTGA. DNA of the CDR3: TGTGCCAGCAGCTTAACTAGCGGGGAAACAGATACGCAGTATTTT. Its protein is CASSLTSGETDTQYF.

This clone was detected once. V is TRBV4-2 and J is TRBJ1-1, with D uncertain. The germline V gene has CDR1 LGHNA and CDR2 YNFKEQ. With 3 bases removed from V and 0 bases from J, the gap between germline ends came to 5 bases. The CDR3 has 13 residues. The CDR3 region has the DNA TGTGCCAGCAGCCATTATGTGAACACTGAAGCTTTCTTT. Translating gives CASSHYVNTEAFF.

In this sample, this clone turned up once. The gene calls are TRBV6-1 and TRBJ1-5; D ambiguous. V was cut by 3 bases and J by 6 bases, with 9 bases left in between. Germline CDR1 and CDR2: MNHNS and SASEGT. This CDR3 is built from 13 residues. Written as DNA, the CDR3 is TGTGCCAGCAGTGACGACATTCTTCAGCCCCAGCATTTT. Protein sequence: CASSDDILQPQHF.

V and J are TRBV24-1 and TRBJ1-5; possibly TRBD1 for D (5 bases). This CDR3 comprises 17 residues. Germline loops: CDR1 KGHDR, CDR2 SFDVKD. Trimming left V 0 bases short and J 5 bases short, with 16 bases between. The CDR3 sequence is CATSDLPLGGNYQPQHF. The CDR3 nucleotides read TGTGCCACCAGTGATTTGCCTCTGGGGGGGAATTATCAGCCCCAGCATTTT.

The genes are TRBV18 and TRBJ2-2; D not certain. The CDR3 consists of 16 residues. The V gene lost 5 bases and the J gene lost 6 bases, with 19 bases spanning the gap. CDR1 KGHSH and CDR2 LQKENI come from the germline V gene. This chain's CDR3 is CASSIFRSGDAGELFF. In DNA, the CDR3 is TGTGCCAGCTCAATATTCCGTTCTGGGGATGCCGGGGAGCTGTTTTTT.

The chain has TRBV7-2 and TRBJ1-6; D perhaps matches TRBD1 (5 bases). V was shortened by 1 base and J by 6 bases, with 13 bases between the two germline ends. Germline V gene data show CDR1 as SGHTA and CDR2 as FQGNSA. CDR3 size: 16 residues. CDR3 sequence (DNA): TGTGCCAGCAGCTTAGTAGGCCAGGGTTCTAATTCACCCCTCCACTTT. It codes for CASSLVGQGSNSPLHF.